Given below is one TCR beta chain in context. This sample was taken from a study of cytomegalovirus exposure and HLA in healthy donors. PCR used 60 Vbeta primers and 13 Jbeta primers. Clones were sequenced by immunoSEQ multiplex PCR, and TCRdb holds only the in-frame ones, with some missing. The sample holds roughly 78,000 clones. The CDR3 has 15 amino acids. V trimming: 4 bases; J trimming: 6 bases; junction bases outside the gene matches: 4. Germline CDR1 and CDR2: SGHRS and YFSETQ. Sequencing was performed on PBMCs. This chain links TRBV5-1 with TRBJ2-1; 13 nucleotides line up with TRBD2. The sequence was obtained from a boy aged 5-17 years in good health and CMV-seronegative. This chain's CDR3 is CASSAGTSGINEQFF. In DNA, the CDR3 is TGCGCCAGCAGCGCCGGGACTAGCGGGATCAATGAGCAGTTCTTC.